What follows are 25 T cell receptor beta chains derived from one specimen sequenced in a study of T cell responses to AZD1222 COVID-19 vaccine. TCRdb keeps only in-frame clones here, not all; method: immunoSEQ multiplex PCR. The sample gives about 120,000 clones, 87% of which show up once; 2.6% is in the top ten. The sample here was peripheral blood, taken 28 days after the second AZD1222 dose. All receptors come from an adult who received the AZD1222 COVID-19 vaccine.

The chain recombines TRBV7-2 with TRBJ1-5; D gene ambiguous. CDR1 is SGHTA, CDR2 FQGNSA, per germline. The CDR3 consists of 13 residues. V was pared by 4 bases and J by 6 bases, with 10 bases between. The CDR3 spells CASSSPGFQPQHF. DNA of the CDR3: TGTGCCAGCAGCTCCCCAGGTTTTCAGCCCCAGCATTTT.

The CDR3 DNA follows: TGCGCCAGCAGGAAACTCGCCGGGACAGGGTTAATCACCGGGGAGCTGTTTTTT. This gives the protein CASRKLAGTGLITGELFF. This sequence joins TRBV4-1 and TRBJ2-2; 9 nucleotides line up with TRBD1. V lost 6 bases, J lost 4 bases, and 15 bases stayed unmatched. This CDR3 spans 18 amino acids. Germline lookup yields CDR1 MGHRA and CDR2 YSYEKL.

The CDR3 spells CASSLIGGAIQYF. The CDR3 nucleotides are TGTGCCAGCAGCTTAATCGGGGGAGCCATTCAGTACTTC. The rearrangement links TRBV11-1 to TRBJ2-4; tentative D call: TRBD2 (6 bases). The V gene's germline CDR1 is SGHAT and CDR2 FQDESV (reference sequence). V dropped 2 bases and J dropped 9 bases, with 11 bases sitting between them. CDR3 length: 13 amino acids.

The chain is built from TRBV20-1 and TRBJ1-2; no definite D call. There are 11 residues in the CDR3. Germline V gives CDR1 DFQATT, CDR2 SNEGSKA (reference sequence). The CDR3 coding sequence is TGCGGACCTTCTGGGGACTATGGCTACACCTTC. Protein product: CGPSGDYGYTF.

The CDR3 sequence is CASSYTAGGGHTEAFF. The CDR3 DNA follows: TGTGCCAGCAGTTACACAGCTGGGGGCGGACACACTGAAGCTTTCTTT. V gene TRBV6-2 or TRBV6-3 combines with J gene TRBJ1-1, with D tentatively TRBD1 (6 bases). This CDR3 is built from 16 residues. The germline V gene encodes CDR1 MNHEY and CDR2 SVGEGT. Trimming left V 2 bases short and J 3 bases short, with 16 bases between.

This chain links TRBV7-3 with TRBJ1-3; D possibly corresponds to TRBD1 (6 bases). There are 15 residues in the CDR3. The germline V gene has CDR1 SGHTA and CDR2 FQGTGA. V lost 5 bases to trimming and J lost 0 bases, with 11 bases between them. The CDR3 coding sequence is TGTGCCAGCAGCCAGGACAGACCCTCTGGAAACACCATATATTTT. Protein: CASSQDRPSGNTIYF.

The chain employs TRBV6-5 and TRBJ2-1, with D possibly matching TRBD1 (5 bases). V was trimmed by 0 bases and J by 13 bases, leaving 16 bases between them. Germline assignment: CDR1 MNHEY and CDR2 SVGAGI. This CDR3 is 14 amino acids long. The CDR3 coding sequence is TGTGCCAGCAGTTACTCGGGCAGGGAAGGTCGACAGTTCTTC. It encodes CASSYSGREGRQFF.

This chain links TRBV10-3 with TRBJ2-1; 7 bases are a match to TRBD2. Germline V gene data show CDR1 as ENHRY and CDR2 as SYGVKD. This CDR3 contains 14 residues. V lost 6 bases and J lost 5; bases outside the gene matches: 7. The CDR3 bases are TGTGCCATCAGAGTCCAGCGGGGACACAATGAGCAGTTCTTC. Its protein is CAIRVQRGHNEQFF.

The chain combines TRBV19 with TRBJ2-7; the D is unclear. There are 16 residues in the CDR3. CDR1 and CDR2 from the germline V gene are LNHDA and SQIVND (reference sequence). The germline V and J ends were trimmed by 8 bases and 2 bases, with 22 bases remaining between them. The CDR3 nucleotides are TGTGCCAGTGCTGACACCGCTCCCTCTCACCCCTACGAGCAGTACTTC. This sequence encodes CASADTAPSHPYEQYF.

The chain couples TRBV6-5 to TRBJ1-1; D not resolved. Trimming left V 4 bases short and J 6 bases short, with 9 bases between. CDR1 is MNHEY and CDR2 is SVGAGI in the germline V gene. This CDR3 has 12 amino acids. As DNA, the CDR3 is TGTGCCAGCAGTTTAAGAACGGCTGAAGCTTTCTTT. Translation: CASSLRTAEAFF.

The V and J genes are TRBV3-1 (or the pseudogene TRBV3-2) and TRBJ1-2; no reliable D call. The CDR3 consists of 15 residues. The germline V and J ends were trimmed by 3 bases and 2 bases, with 13 bases remaining between them. Germline CDR1 reads LGHDT; CDR2 reads YNNKEL (reference sequence). CDR3 in amino acids: CASSQRPGNNYGYTF. CDR3 coding DNA: TGTGCCAGCAGCCAGAGGCCCGGGAACAACTATGGCTACACCTTC.

J is TRBJ1-1 and V is TRBV10-3; D unclear. The V end lost 2 bases, the J end lost 6 bases, and 7 bases lay between the germline ends. Germline lookup yields CDR1 ENHRY and CDR2 SYGVKD. The CDR3 loop spans 12 amino acids. The chain's CDR3 is CAISEVGAEAFF. CDR3 DNA sequence: TGTGCCATCAGTGAGGTAGGAGCTGAAGCTTTCTTT.

The chain combines TRBV5-8 with TRBJ1-2; no firm D call. V lost 4 bases to trimming and J lost 6 bases, with 13 bases between them. Per the germline V gene, CDR1 is SGHTS and CDR2 is YDEGEE. The CDR3 is 13 amino acids. The CDR3 loop is CASSRGFGDGYTF. CDR3 sequence (DNA): TGTGCCAGCAGCCGGGGATTCGGGGATGGCTACACCTTC.

This clone was seen only once. The CDR3 DNA reads TGTGCCAGCAGCTCCAATTGGGGAGGAATCTATGGCTACACCTTC. Its translation is CASSSNWGGIYGYTF. The genes are TRBV7-9 and TRBJ1-2; unclear D gene. Trimming removed 4 bases at V and 4 bases at J, with 16 bases between. The germline gives CDR1 SEHNR, CDR2 FQNEAQ (reference sequence). This CDR3 contains 15 residues.

The chain has TRBV5-6 and TRBJ1-2; D gene unclear. CDR1 and CDR2 from the germline V gene are SGHDT and YYEEEE. This CDR3 contains 15 residues. The germline V and J ends were trimmed by 1 base and 1 base, with 11 bases remaining between them. CDR3 coding DNA: TGTGCCAGCAGCTTGTTAGGGTTGAATAACTATGGCTACACCTTC. Its protein is CASSLLGLNNYGYTF.

This chain uses TRBV6-6 with TRBJ1-4; D unresolved. Germline CDR1 MNHNY, CDR2 SVGAGI (reference sequence). V shed 0 bases and J shed 7 bases, with 15 bases lying between them. This CDR3 contains 16 residues. This CDR3 is CASSYSLSGIFEKLFF. CDR3 DNA: TGTGCCAGCAGTTACTCGTTGTCCGGAATATTTGAAAAACTGTTTTTT.

The chain carries TRBV7-9 and TRBJ1-2; D unclear. Per the germline V gene, CDR1 is SEHNR and CDR2 is FQNEAQ (reference sequence). V dropped 1 base and J dropped 8 bases, with 8 bases sitting between them. The CDR3 sequence is 12 residues long. CDR3 coding DNA: TGTGCCAGCAGCTTAGGGGCTGGCGGCTACACCTTC. Translation gives CASSLGAGGYTF. Variable domain in full (rest from reference TRBV7-9 and TRBJ1-2): DTGVSQNPRHKITKRGQNVTFRCDPISEHNRLYWYRQTLGQGPEFLTYFQNEAQLEKSRLLSDRFSAERPKGSFSTLEIQRTEQGDSAMYLCASSLGAGGYTFGSGTRLTVV.

V and J are TRBV15 and TRBJ1-1; D unclear. The CDR3 consists of 14 residues. V was trimmed by 1 base and J by 5 bases, leaving 11 bases between them. The germline gives CDR1 LNHNV, CDR2 YYDKDF (reference sequence). The CDR3 sequence: CATSRAVIGTEAFF. The CDR3 DNA sequence: TGTGCCACCAGCAGAGCAGTTATAGGGACTGAAGCTTTCTTT.

The chain has TRBV18 and TRBJ1-1, with D maybe TRBD1 (5 bases). With 5 bases removed from V and 4 bases from J, the gap between germline ends came to 11 bases. The germline CDR1 and CDR2 sequences are KGHSH and LQKENI. The CDR3 contains 13 residues. DNA for the CDR3: TGTGCCAGCTCATACACCGGGACCACTGAAGCTTTCTTT. This codes for CASSYTGTTEAFF.

The V and J genes are TRBV20-1 and TRBJ2-3; D gene ambiguous. Germline CDR1 and CDR2: DFQATT and SNEGSKA (reference sequence). V was trimmed by 6 bases and J by 6 bases, leaving 10 bases between them. The CDR3 covers 11 residues. The CDR3 reads CSAPGSDTQYF. In nucleotides, the CDR3 is TGCAGTGCCCCTGGGTCCGATACGCAGTATTTT.

The rearrangement joins TRBV7-8 to TRBJ1-4; no clear D. The CDR3 runs 13 residues. CDR1 is SGHVS and CDR2 is FQNEAQ in the germline V gene. V was cut by 1 base and J by 11 bases, with 11 bases left in between. CDR3 region: CASSLEAEGKLFF. CDR3 in DNA: TGTGCCAGCAGCTTAGAGGCGGAGGGCAAACTGTTTTTT.

V usage is TRBV2 and J usage is TRBJ1-1, with 8 bases identical to TRBD1. The CDR3 has 14 residues. Trimming at V came to 5 bases and at J to 3 bases, leaving 5 bases not matched to a gene. The V gene's germline CDR1 is SNHLY and CDR2 FYNNEI. As DNA, the CDR3 is TGTGCCAGCAGTTCACAGGGGGGATACACTGAAGCTTTCTTT. Translated: CASSSQGGYTEAFF.

This chain's CDR3 is CASSSLINSPLHF. The CDR3 DNA follows: TGTGCCAGCAGTTCTCTGATCAATTCACCCCTCCACTTT. The gene calls are TRBV27 and TRBJ1-6; no clear D gene. V was cut by 4 bases and J by 7 bases, with 8 bases left in between. The CDR3 sequence is 13 residues long. Looked up from germline, CDR1 is MNHEY and CDR2 is SMNVEV (reference sequence).

The gene calls are TRBV5-4 and TRBJ1-2; a possible D gene is TRBD1 (5 bases). V was cut by 4 bases and J by 5 bases, with 15 bases left in between. Germline CDR1 reads SGHNT; CDR2 reads YYREEE (reference sequence). The CDR3 has 14 amino acids. The CDR3 is CASSSGRGGYGYTF. CDR3 DNA sequence: TGTGCCAGCAGCAGCGGGAGGGGAGGGTATGGCTACACCTTC.

The V call is TRBV10-3, the J call TRBJ1-6, with a weak D call TRBD1 (5 bases). Germline V gene data show CDR1 as ENHRY and CDR2 as SYGVKD. This CDR3 has 13 amino acids. V was shortened by 0 bases and J by 10 bases, with 7 bases between the two germline ends. The CDR3 DNA sequence: TGTGCCATCAGTGAGTCCCAGGGATCACCCCTCCACTTT. The encoded protein is CAISESQGSPLHF.